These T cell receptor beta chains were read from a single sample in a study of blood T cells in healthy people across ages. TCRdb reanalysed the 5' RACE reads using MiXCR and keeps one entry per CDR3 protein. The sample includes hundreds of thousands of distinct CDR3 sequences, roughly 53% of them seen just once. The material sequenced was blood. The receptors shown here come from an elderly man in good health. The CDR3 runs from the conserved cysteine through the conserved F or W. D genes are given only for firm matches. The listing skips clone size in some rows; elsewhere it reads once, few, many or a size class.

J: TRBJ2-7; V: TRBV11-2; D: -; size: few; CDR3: CASSLVGTKPYNEQYF; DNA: TGTGCCAGCAGCTTAGTTGGGACAAAGCCTTACAATGAGCAGTACTTC
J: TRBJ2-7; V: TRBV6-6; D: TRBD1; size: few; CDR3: CASTPRQGAYEQYF; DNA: TGTGCCAGCACCCCCAGACAGGGGGCCTACGAGCAGTACTTC
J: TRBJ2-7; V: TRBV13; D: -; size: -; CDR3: CASSSGLPPYEQYF; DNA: TGTGCCAGCAGCTCCGGACTTCCCCCCTACGAGCAGTACTTC
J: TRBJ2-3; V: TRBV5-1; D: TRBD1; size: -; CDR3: CASSAGQVPSTDTQYF; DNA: TGCGCCAGCAGCGCGGGACAGGTGCCTAGCACAGATACGCAGTATTTT
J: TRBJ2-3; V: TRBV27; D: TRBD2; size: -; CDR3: CASSLGGLAGRSTDTQYF; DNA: TGTGCCAGCAGTTTGGGGGGACTAGCGGGAAGAAGCACAGATACGCAGTATTTT
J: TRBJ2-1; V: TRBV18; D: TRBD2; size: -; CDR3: CASSRAPSGNNEQFF; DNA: TGTGCCAGCTCACGGGCCCCCAGCGGGAATAATGAGCAGTTCTTC
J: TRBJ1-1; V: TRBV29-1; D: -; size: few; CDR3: CSVEGRTYTEAFF; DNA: TGCAGCGTCGAGGGACGGACTTACACTGAAGCTTTCTTT
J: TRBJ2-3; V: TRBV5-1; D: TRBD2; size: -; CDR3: CASSPGTMGWADTQYF; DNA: TGCGCCAGCAGCCCAGGGACTATGGGTTGGGCGGATACGCAGTATTTT
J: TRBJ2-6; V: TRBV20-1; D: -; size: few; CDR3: CSASRDSGANVLTF; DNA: TGCAGTGCTAGTCGGGACTCTGGGGCCAACGTCCTGACTTTC
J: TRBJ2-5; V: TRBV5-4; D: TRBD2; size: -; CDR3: CASSLDPTSGSRETQYF; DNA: TGTGCCAGCAGCTTGGACCCGACTAGCGGGAGCCGAGAGACCCAGTACTTC
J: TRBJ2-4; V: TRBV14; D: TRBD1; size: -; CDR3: CASGPLTGGNIQYF; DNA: TGTGCCAGCGGCCCATTGACAGGGGGGAACATTCAGTACTTC
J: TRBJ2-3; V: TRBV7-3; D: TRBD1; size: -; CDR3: CASRGQGNRNTDTQYF; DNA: TGTGCCAGCAGGGGACAGGGCAACCGGAACACAGATACGCAGTATTTT
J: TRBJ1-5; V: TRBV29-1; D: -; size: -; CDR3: CSVAGGNNNQPQHF; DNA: TGCAGCGTTGCAGGTGGCAATAACAATCAGCCCCAGCATTTT
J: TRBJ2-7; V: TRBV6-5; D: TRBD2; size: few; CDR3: CASSYSPGLALGSYEQYF; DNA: TGTGCCAGCAGTTACTCACCGGGACTAGCCTTAGGTTCCTACGAGCAGTACTTC
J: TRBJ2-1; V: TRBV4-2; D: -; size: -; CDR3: CASSQVAREGNEQFF; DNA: TGTGCCAGCAGCCAAGTTGCCAGGGAAGGAAATGAGCAGTTCTTC
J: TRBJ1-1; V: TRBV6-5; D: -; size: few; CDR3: CASTNRGGRRTEAFF; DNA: TGTGCCAGCACCAACCGGGGGGGCAGACGTACTGAAGCTTTCTTT